A single sample gave rise to the 30 T cell receptor beta chains below, sequenced in a study of Tregs in tolerant kidney transplant recipients. Repertoires were generated with immunoSEQ multiplex PCR, while TCRdb's copy carries only in-frame clones and drops some. This sample has about 21,000 clones, with more than 65% found just once. Recipients received nonmyeloablative bone marrow transplants from related graft donors, with transient mixed chimerism. This specimen was CD8+ T cells from blood (PBMCs), taken 6 months after the transplant. The receptors originated from a human patient who received a combined kidney and bone marrow transplant. Some T cells may be supplied by the graft donor.

The chain links TRBV27 to TRBJ1-5; tentative D call: TRBD1 (5 bases). V was shortened by 0 bases and J by 2 bases, with 14 bases between the two germline ends. Germline CDR1 MNHEY, CDR2 SMNVEV (reference sequence). The CDR3 consists of 17 residues. The CDR3 DNA is TGTGCCAGCAGTTTATCGTCAGGGAATTTAGGCAATCAGCCCCAGCATTTT. This encodes CASSLSSGNLGNQPQHF.

This chain links TRBV6-1 with TRBJ2-3, with 8 nucleotides matching TRBD2. CDR1 and CDR2 from the germline V gene are MNHNS and SASEGT. This CDR3 region has 14 residues. Trimming cost V 3 bases and J 2 bases; bases outside gene matches: 1. CDR3 sequence: CASSDGRDTDTQYF. CDR3 nucleotide sequence: TGTGCCAGCAGTGACGGGAGGGACACAGATACGCAGTATTTT.

The chain is built from TRBV6-4 and TRBJ2-1; 10 nucleotides line up with TRBD2. The CDR3 contains 15 residues. V lost 5 bases to trimming and J lost 8 bases; unmatched junction nucleotides: 9. Germline CDR1 reads MRHNA; CDR2 reads SNTAGT. Written as DNA, the CDR3 is TGTGCCAGCAGTACATCTAGCGGGAGTAGTGATGAGCAGTTCTTC. Residues: CASSTSSGSSDEQFF.

The rearrangement links TRBV15 to TRBJ2-3; TRBD2 matches 10 bases. CDR1 and CDR2 (germline): LNHNV, YYDKDF (reference sequence). This CDR3 contains 18 residues. Unmatched junction bases numbered 7, after V lost 1 base and J lost 0 bases. This chain's CDR3 is CATSRAQQRGGSTDTQYF. For the CDR3, the DNA is TGTGCCACCAGCAGAGCCCAACAGCGGGGGGGAAGCACAGATACGCAGTATTTT.

The CDR3 nucleotides read TGTGCCAGCAGCTTGGGTACTAGCGTTAGCCAAGAGACCCAGTACTTC. Translating gives CASSLGTSVSQETQYF. The chain has TRBV5-6 and TRBJ2-5; 7 nucleotides line up with TRBD2. This CDR3 region has 16 residues. The V gene's germline CDR1 is SGHDT and CDR2 YYEEEE. After removal of 0 bases from V and 1 base from J, the junction contained 6 bases not matched to a gene.

The V call is TRBV4-3, the J call TRBJ1-1; D possibly corresponds to TRBD1 (6 bases). The CDR3 length is 10 residues. Trimming removed 8 bases from V and 8 bases from J, with 9 bases in between. The germline V gene encodes CDR1 LGHNA and CDR2 YSLEER. Here the CDR3 DNA reads TGCGCCAGCTCAGGGGTGGAAGCTTTCTTT. This codes for CASSGVEAFF.

V and J are TRBV9 and TRBJ1-1, with 7 bases fitting TRBD1. The germline CDR1 and CDR2 sequences are SGDLS and YYNGEE. The ends lost 7 bases at V and 0 bases at J; junction bases unmatched: 12. The CDR3 is 16 amino acids. The CDR3 is CASDPGDSIMNTEAFF. The CDR3 DNA follows: TGTGCCAGCGACCCTGGGGACAGTATTATGAACACTGAAGCTTTCTTT.

The V and J genes are TRBV2 and TRBJ1-1; D is unresolved. Germline values: CDR1 SNHLY, CDR2 FYNNEI. The V gene lost 4 bases and the J gene lost 5 bases, with 17 bases spanning the gap. CDR3 length: 15 amino acids. The DNA of the CDR3 is TGTGCCAGCAGTGCCCCAAGGTCGGGGAAAACTGAAGCTTTCTTT. It yields the protein CASSAPRSGKTEAFF.

This clone was seen a single time. For the CDR3, the DNA is TGTGCCAGCAGCGGGGGGACTTCCTACGAGCAGTACTTC. It is translated as CASSGGTSYEQYF. The genes are TRBV7-2 and TRBJ2-7; perhaps TRBD2 as D (6 bases). The CDR3 length is 13 residues. Trimming shortened V by 5 bases and J by 1 base, and 9 bases separated the two germline ends. The germline V gene has CDR1 SGHTA and CDR2 FQGNSA.

The table lists this clone with a count of one. The rearrangement joins TRBV6-1 to TRBJ2-7; a possible D gene is TRBD1 (7 bases). Per germline, CDR1 MNHNS and CDR2 SASEGT. Trimming shortened V by 3 bases and J by 0 bases, and 12 bases separated the two germline ends. This CDR3 is built from 15 residues. CDR3 loop: CASSEEGAGSYEQYF. In DNA, the CDR3 is TGTGCCAGCAGTGAGGAGGGGGCCGGCTCCTACGAGCAGTACTTC.

The table lists this clone with a few counts. The V and J genes are TRBV28 and TRBJ1-5; TRBD1 matches at 7 bases. CDR3 length: 17 residues. V was pared by 0 bases and J by 5 bases, with 10 bases of the junction left unmatched. Germline CDR1 MDHEN, CDR2 SYDVKM. CDR3 in DNA: TGTGCCAGCAGTTTATGGACAGGGATCGGTTTCGATCAGCCCCAGCATTTT. This codes for CASSLWTGIGFDQPQHF.

This chain connects TRBV29-1 to TRBJ2-2; a weak D match, TRBD2 (7 bases). CDR1 is SQVTM and CDR2 is ANQGSEA in the germline V gene. The V gene lost 5 bases and the J gene lost 2 bases, with 15 bases spanning the gap. The CDR3 is made up of 15 amino acids. The CDR3 loop reads CSVRGGAINTGELFF. The DNA for the CDR3 is TGCAGCGTTAGAGGGGGGGCCATAAACACCGGGGAGCTGTTTTTT.

This chain joins TRBV30 and TRBJ2-7, with 8 bases that match TRBD1. Germline CDR1 is GTSNPN and CDR2 is SVGIG (reference sequence). Trimming took 3 bases from V and 5 from J; bases not matched to a gene: 6. This CDR3 contains 13 residues. The CDR3 nucleotides are TGTGCCTGGAGAGACAGGGGCTTCCACGAGCAGTACTTC. As protein: CAWRDRGFHEQYF.

This chain links TRBV6-5 with TRBJ2-5, with D possibly TRBD2 on 6 matching bases. CDR1 is MNHEY and CDR2 is SVGAGI in the germline V gene. The ends were cut back, 2 bases at V and 2 bases at J, with 9 bases in the middle. The CDR3 extends over 14 amino acids. The CDR3 DNA reads as TGTGCCAGCAGTTACGGGACTGTTCAAGAGACCCAGTACTTC. It codes for CASSYGTVQETQYF.

The V call is TRBV14, the J call TRBJ1-2, with D uncertain. Trimming shortened V by 2 bases and J by 4 bases, and 11 bases separated the two germline ends. CDR1 and CDR2 from the germline V gene are SGHDN and FVKESK. CDR3 length: 14 amino acids. The CDR3 sequence: CASSQREVPYGYTF. For the CDR3, the DNA is TGTGCCAGCAGCCAAAGGGAGGTGCCCTATGGCTACACCTTC.

Notes on this clone: Additional DNA sequences in this sample encode the identical CDR3. V usage is TRBV19 and J usage is TRBJ2-2; 9 nucleotides align to TRBD2. V shed 7 bases, J shed 6 bases, and the junction held 9 bases outside the gene matches. This CDR3 region has 15 residues. Germline CDR1 and CDR2: LNHDA and SQIVND (reference sequence). CDR3 bases: TGTGCCAGTACACAGGGCGGGGGGGCTGCCGGGGAGCTGTTTTTT. Translating gives CASTQGGGAAGELFF. Full variable domain (missing parts from reference TRBV19 and TRBJ2-2): DGGITQSPKYLFRKEGQNVTLSCEQNLNHDAMYWYRQDPGQGLRLIYYSQIVNDFQKGDIAEGYSVSREKKESFPLTVTSAQKNPTAFYLCASTQGGGAAGELFFGEGSRLTVL.

This clone showed up just once. Germline is not matched at one junction end, which may reflect a read error. Other nucleotide sequences from this sample produce the same CDR3. This chain connects TRBV25-1 to TRBJ1-6; no definite D call. The germline CDR1 and CDR2 sequences are MGHDK and SYGVNS. This CDR3 has 16 residues. The CDR3: CASSEEVTYYNSPLHF. The DNA for the CDR3 is TGTGCCAGCAGTGAAGAGGTCACCTACTATAATTCCCCCCTCCACTTT.

The rearrangement joins TRBV27 to TRBJ2-7, with 11 bases aligning to TRBD2. Germline V gene sequence: CDR1 MNHEY, CDR2 SMNVEV (reference sequence). This CDR3 is 16 amino acids long. Unmatched junction bases numbered 8, after V lost 3 bases and J lost 4 bases. This CDR3 reads CASSFGGSGRAYEQYF. CDR3 sequence (DNA): TGTGCCAGCAGTTTTGGTGGTAGCGGGAGGGCGTACGAGCAGTACTTC.

The chain combines TRBV5-4 with TRBJ2-3, with 10 bases that match TRBD2. V lost 4 bases to trimming and J lost 1 base; unmatched junction nucleotides: 6. This CDR3 region has 16 residues. Per the germline V gene, CDR1 is SGHNT and CDR2 is YYREEE (reference sequence). CDR3 residues: CASSPTSGVGTDTQYF. The DNA for the CDR3 is TGTGCCAGCAGCCCTACTAGCGGGGTAGGCACAGATACGCAGTATTTT.

This chain links TRBV6-9 with TRBJ1-1, with D perhaps matching TRBD1 (6 bases). The CDR3 covers 14 residues. Trimming left V 8 bases short and J 11 bases short, with 24 bases between. The germline V gene has CDR1 MNHGY and CDR2 SVAAGI. In DNA, the CDR3 is TGTGCCAGCCAGGGATCTCGGGGGGGGGCGCGGGCTTTCTTT. It is translated as CASQGSRGGARAFF.

V usage is TRBV13 and J usage is TRBJ1-1; no firm D call. Trimming removed 8 bases at V and 3 bases at J, with 19 bases between. Germline CDR1 reads PRHDT; CDR2 reads FYEKMQ (reference sequence). CDR3 length equals 15 residues. The DNA of the CDR3 is TGTGCCAGCGGCCGCCGTATCACGCGGGACACTGAAGCTTTCTTT. Amino acid sequence: CASGRRITRDTEAFF.

The rearrangement links TRBV11-3 to TRBJ1-1; 8 bases are shared with TRBD1. Unmatched junction bases numbered 10, after V lost 3 bases and J lost 7 bases. The length of the CDR3 is 15 residues. The germline V gene encodes CDR1 SGHNT and CDR2 YENEEA. CDR3 sequence reads: CASSLRPIGQGEAFF. The CDR3 bases are TGTGCCAGCAGCTTGAGACCTATAGGACAGGGTGAAGCTTTCTTT.

J is TRBJ2-5 and V is TRBV6-1; tentative D call: TRBD2 (5 bases). The V and J ends lost 9 bases and 0 bases respectively, with 11 bases between them. CDR3 length: 13 residues. The germline V gene encodes CDR1 MNHNS and CDR2 SASEGT. The CDR3 DNA reads as TGTGCCAGTAGCGACGGATACCAAGAGACCCAGTACTTC. It is translated as CASSDGYQETQYF.

The rearrangement joins TRBV4-2 to TRBJ1-2; D ambiguous. The CDR3 sequence is 15 residues long. Trimming removed 4 bases at V and 3 bases at J, with 15 bases between. CDR1 and CDR2 (germline): LGHNA, YNFKEQ. The CDR3 region is CASSPPTGGYYGYTF. CDR3 in DNA: TGTGCCAGCAGCCCACCCACGGGCGGGTACTATGGCTACACCTTC.

The J gene is TRBJ2-7, the V gene TRBV7-9, with D perhaps matching TRBD2 (5 bases). The germline CDR1 and CDR2 sequences are SEHNR and FQNEAQ (reference sequence). Trimming took off 5 bases at V and 1 base at J, with 18 bases between the two ends. The CDR3 consists of 16 residues. CDR3 coding DNA: TGTGCCAGCAGCCCGCTGGCCGGGGTGGGGTCCTACGAGCAGTACTTC. The encoded protein is CASSPLAGVGSYEQYF.

This chain joins TRBV28 and TRBJ1-4; 8 bases map to TRBD1. The V gene's germline CDR1 is MDHEN and CDR2 SYDVKM. Germline trimming cut 8 bases from V and 5 bases from J; bases unmatched to any gene: 4. This CDR3 contains 13 residues. The CDR3 DNA follows: TGTGCCAGCTCGGACAGGGCGAATGAAAAACTGTTTTTT. Residues: CASSDRANEKLFF. Using reference TRBV28 and TRBJ1-4 for the parts outside the CDR3, the full variable domain is DVKVTQSSRYLVKRTGEKVFLECVQDMDHENMFWYRQDPGLGLRLIYFSYDVKMKEKGDIPEGYSVSREKKERFSLILESASTNQTSMYLCASSDRANEKLFFGSGTQLSVL.

The chain recombines TRBV7-3 with TRBJ2-2; 14 bases agree with TRBD2. The germline V gene has CDR1 SGHTA and CDR2 FQGTGA. V was clipped by 5 bases and J by 7 bases; unmatched bases: 6. The CDR3 runs 16 residues. CDR3 bases: TGTGCCAGCAGCACGGGACTAGCGGGAGTTGGCGGGGAGCTGTTTTTT. This codes for CASSTGLAGVGGELFF.

This chain uses TRBV13 with TRBJ2-3, with D perhaps matching TRBD2 (5 bases). Deletions cut 5 bases from V and 6 bases from J, with 21 bases between. Germline V CDR1 and CDR2: PRHDT, FYEKMQ (reference sequence). This CDR3 comprises 16 residues. The chain's CDR3 is CASSPLESGRRDTQYF. For the CDR3, the DNA is TGTGCCAGCAGCCCCCTGGAGAGCGGAAGAAGGGATACGCAGTATTTT.

The chain is built from TRBV12-5 and TRBJ2-1; D gene unclear. This CDR3 is 15 amino acids long. The ends were cut back, 4 bases at V and 0 bases at J, with 10 bases in the middle. In germline, CDR1 is LGHNT, CDR2 FRNRAP. CDR3 sequence reads: CASGYGFSSYNEQFF. The DNA of the CDR3 is TGTGCTAGTGGTTACGGGTTCAGCTCCTACAATGAGCAGTTCTTC.

J is TRBJ2-2 and V is TRBV7-8, with TRBD1 identical over 10 bases. V shed 4 bases and J 5 bases; nucleotides not matched to a gene: 13. Germline assignment: CDR1 SGHVS and CDR2 FQNEAQ. The CDR3 loop spans 18 amino acids. CDR3 sequence reads: CASSWSGTGELMTGELFF. The CDR3 DNA follows: TGTGCCAGCAGCTGGTCCGGGACAGGGGAATTAATGACCGGGGAGCTGTTTTTT.